The following is a T cell receptor beta chain sequence with its context. Sequenced by immunoSEQ multiplex PCR; TCRdb stores in-frame clones only, minus some. The repertoire consists of approximately 15,000 clones, with roughly 40% occurring once and the leading ten covering 35% to 45%. The data derive from a study of neoadjuvant anti-PD-1 for oral cavity cancer. The CDR3 contains 13 residues. Germline CDR1 and CDR2: LNHDA and SQIVND (reference sequence). The V end lost 3 bases, the J end lost 8 bases, and 14 bases lay between the germline ends. Time point reported: after neoadjuvant nivolumab, at surgical resection.

This material consisted of tumor tissue, taken after nivolumab (anti-PD-1) treatment. The origin of this receptor is a person aged 40-85 years with oral cavity squamous cell carcinoma. The chain has TRBV19 and TRBJ2-7; weak D call: TRBD1 (6 bases). For the CDR3, the DNA is TGTGCCAGTAGTATCGAGGACAGTGCCAAGCAGTACTTC. Its protein is CASSIEDSAKQYF.